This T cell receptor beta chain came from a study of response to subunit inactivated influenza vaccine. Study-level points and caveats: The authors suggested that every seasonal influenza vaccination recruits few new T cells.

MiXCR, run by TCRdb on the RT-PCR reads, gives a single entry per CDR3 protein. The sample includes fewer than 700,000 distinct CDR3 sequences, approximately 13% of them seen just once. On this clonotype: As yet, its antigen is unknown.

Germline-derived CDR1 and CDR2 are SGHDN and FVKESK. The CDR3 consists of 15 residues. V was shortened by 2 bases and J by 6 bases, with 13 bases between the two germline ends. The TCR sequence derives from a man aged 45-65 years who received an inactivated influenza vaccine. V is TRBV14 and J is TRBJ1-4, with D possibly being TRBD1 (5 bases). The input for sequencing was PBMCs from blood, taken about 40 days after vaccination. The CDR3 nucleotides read TGTGCCAGCAGCCAATTGCGGGGGTCGGATGAAAAACTGTTTTTT. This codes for CASSQLRGSDEKLFF.